This T cell receptor beta chain was obtained from a study of shared clonotypes between healthy human individuals. The genomic DNA of each subset was split evenly across several immunoSEQ plates. Sequenced by immunoSEQ multiplex PCR; TCRdb stores in-frame clones only, minus some. The table has 950,000 to 1,300,000 clones, 60% to 80% seen once; the top ten hold roughly 1.5%. This clone was counted a few times. The antigen is unknown. Germline CDR1 and CDR2: ENHRY and SYGVKD. The CDR3 consists of 13 residues. The V end was cut by 10 bases, the J end by 4 bases, with 14 bases between. Overall study findings and caveats: The study found about 5% of naive CD4 clonotypes shared across four donors. Only blood was sampled, and tissue TCR repertoires likely differ from blood ones. The study's rarefaction showed incomplete sorted-subset sequencing despite large depth.

This clonotype was obtained from a young man in good health. The sequencing sample was made of memory CD4+ T cells sorted from blood. Noted subset: CD45RA-negative fraction. The gene calls are TRBV10-3 and TRBJ1-5, with D uncertain. CDR3 loop: CATTQDLNQPQHF. The CDR3 DNA follows: TGTGCCACTACTCAGGACTTAAATCAGCCCCAGCATTTT.